The 2 T cell receptor beta chains presented below share a single source sample, sequenced in a study of shared clonotypes between healthy human individuals. Profiled with immunoSEQ multiplex PCR; TCRdb holds only in-frame clones, not every one. The data show about 1 million clones, under 80% seen once. Material: memory CD4+ T cells sorted from blood. The sample's subset: CD45RA-negative fraction. Every receptor here comes from a man between 18 and 35 years old in good health.

The V gene is TRBV5-1, the J gene TRBJ2-3; no clear D gene. This CDR3 region has 13 residues. V gave up 2 bases and J gave up 2 bases, with 6 bases separating them. The germline V gene has CDR1 SGHRS and CDR2 YFSETQ. The CDR3 reads CASSLYNTDTQYF. In DNA, the CDR3 is TGCGCCAGCAGCTTATACAACACAGATACGCAGTATTTT.

The chain carries TRBV5-1 and TRBJ2-1; 9 bases agree with TRBD2. With V trimmed by 0 bases and J by 6 bases, 7 bases remained unmatched. Germline V gives CDR1 SGHRS, CDR2 YFSETQ. The CDR3 is made up of 16 amino acids. The CDR3 loop reads CASSLAAGGLSNEQFF. CDR3 DNA sequence: TGCGCCAGCAGCTTGGCGGCGGGAGGGCTAAGCAATGAGCAGTTCTTC.